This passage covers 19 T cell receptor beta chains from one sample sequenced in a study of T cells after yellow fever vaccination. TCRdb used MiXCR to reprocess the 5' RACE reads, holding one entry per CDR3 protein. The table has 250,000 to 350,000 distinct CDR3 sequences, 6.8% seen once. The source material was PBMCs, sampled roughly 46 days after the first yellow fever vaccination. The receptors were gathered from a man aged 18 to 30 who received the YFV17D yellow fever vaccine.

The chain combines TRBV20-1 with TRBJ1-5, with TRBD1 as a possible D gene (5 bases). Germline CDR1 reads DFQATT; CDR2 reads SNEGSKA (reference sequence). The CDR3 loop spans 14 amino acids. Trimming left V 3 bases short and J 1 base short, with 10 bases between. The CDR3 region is CSARPGTSNQPQHF. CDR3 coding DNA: TGCAGTGCTAGGCCCGGGACCAGCAATCAGCCCCAGCATTTT.

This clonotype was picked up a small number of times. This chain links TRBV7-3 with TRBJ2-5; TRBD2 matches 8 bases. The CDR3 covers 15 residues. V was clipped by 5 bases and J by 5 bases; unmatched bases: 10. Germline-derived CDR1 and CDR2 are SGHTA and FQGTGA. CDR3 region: CASSRSSGTRETQYF. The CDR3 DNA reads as TGTGCCAGCAGCCGGAGTAGCGGGACTCGGGAGACCCAGTACTTC.

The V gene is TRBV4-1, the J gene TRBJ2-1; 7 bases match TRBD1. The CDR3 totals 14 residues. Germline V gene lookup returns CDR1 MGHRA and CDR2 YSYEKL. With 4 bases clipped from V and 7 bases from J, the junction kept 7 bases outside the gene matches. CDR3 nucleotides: TGCGCCAGCAGCCTGAGGACAGGACGGAATGAGCAGTTCTTC. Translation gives CASSLRTGRNEQFF.

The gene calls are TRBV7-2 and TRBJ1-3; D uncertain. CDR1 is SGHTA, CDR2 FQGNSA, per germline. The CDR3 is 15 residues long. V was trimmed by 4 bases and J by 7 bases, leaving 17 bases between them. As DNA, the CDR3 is TGTGCCAGCAGCTCAGACAACTCTGGATGGAACACCATATATTTT. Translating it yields CASSSDNSGWNTIYF.

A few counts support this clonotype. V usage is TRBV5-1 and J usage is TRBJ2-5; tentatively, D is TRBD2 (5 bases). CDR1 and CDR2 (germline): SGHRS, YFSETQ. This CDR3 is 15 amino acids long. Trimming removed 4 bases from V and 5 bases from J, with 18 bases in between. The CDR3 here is CASSTGLNLLETQYF. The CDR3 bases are TGCGCCAGCAGCACCGGACTGAACCTCCTGGAGACCCAGTACTTC.

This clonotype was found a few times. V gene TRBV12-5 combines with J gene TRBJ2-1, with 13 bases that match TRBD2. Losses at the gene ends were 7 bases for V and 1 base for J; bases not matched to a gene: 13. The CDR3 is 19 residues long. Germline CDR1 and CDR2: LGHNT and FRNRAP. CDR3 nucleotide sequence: TGTGCTAGTGCCAGGATACTAGCGGGGGGGCGATGGTCCTACAATGAGCAGTTCTTC. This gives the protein CASARILAGGRWSYNEQFF.

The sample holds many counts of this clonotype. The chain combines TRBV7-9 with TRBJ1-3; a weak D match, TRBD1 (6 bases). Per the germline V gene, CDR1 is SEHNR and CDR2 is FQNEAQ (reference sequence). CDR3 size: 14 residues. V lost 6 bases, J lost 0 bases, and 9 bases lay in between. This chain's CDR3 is CASSWTASGNTIYF. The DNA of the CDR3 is TGTGCCAGCAGTTGGACAGCCTCTGGAAACACCATATATTTT.

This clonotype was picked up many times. Here the CDR3 reads CASSFDLASYNEQFF. In DNA form, the CDR3 reads TGTGCCAGCAGTTTCGACCTAGCTTCCTACAATGAGCAGTTCTTC. The chain couples TRBV12-3 or TRBV12-4 to TRBJ2-1; a weak D match, TRBD2 (5 bases). Trimming took 3 bases from V and 1 from J, leaving 10 bases between them. The CDR3 extends over 15 amino acids.

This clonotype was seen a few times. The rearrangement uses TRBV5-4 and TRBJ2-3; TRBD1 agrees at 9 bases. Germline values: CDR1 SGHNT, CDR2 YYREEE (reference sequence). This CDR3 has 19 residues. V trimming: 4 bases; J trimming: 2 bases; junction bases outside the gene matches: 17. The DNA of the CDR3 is TGTGCCAGCAGCATGGACAGGGGCCCCGTCGAGGTTGTCACAGATACGCAGTATTTT. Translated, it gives CASSMDRGPVEVVTDTQYF.

CDR3: CASSSGWDYGYTF. In DNA form, the CDR3 reads TGTGCCAGCAGCTCAGGATGGGACTATGGCTACACCTTC. The chain employs TRBV7-9 and TRBJ1-2; D not certain. Germline loops: CDR1 SEHNR, CDR2 FQNEAQ (reference sequence). V lost 4 bases and J lost 3, with 9 bases in between. This CDR3 contains 13 residues.

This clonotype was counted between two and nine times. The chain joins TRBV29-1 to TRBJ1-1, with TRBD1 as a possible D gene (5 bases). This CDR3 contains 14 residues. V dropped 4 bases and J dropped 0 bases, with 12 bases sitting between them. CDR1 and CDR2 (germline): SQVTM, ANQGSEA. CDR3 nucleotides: TGCAGCGTTGTTCGACTGGACATGAACACTGAAGCTTTCTTT. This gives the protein CSVVRLDMNTEAFF.

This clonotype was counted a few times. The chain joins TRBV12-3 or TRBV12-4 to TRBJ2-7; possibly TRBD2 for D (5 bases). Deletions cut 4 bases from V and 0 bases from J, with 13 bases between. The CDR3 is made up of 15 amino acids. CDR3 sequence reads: CASSSRLTSSYEQYF. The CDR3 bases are TGTGCCAGCAGTTCTCGTCTAACTAGCTCCTACGAGCAGTACTTC.

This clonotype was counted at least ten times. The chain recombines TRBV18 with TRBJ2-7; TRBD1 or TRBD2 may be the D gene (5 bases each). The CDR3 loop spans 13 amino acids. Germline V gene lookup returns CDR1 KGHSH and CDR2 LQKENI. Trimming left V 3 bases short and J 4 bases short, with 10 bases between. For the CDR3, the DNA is TGTGCCAGCTCACCTGGGACGGAATACGAGCAGTACTTC. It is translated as CASSPGTEYEQYF.

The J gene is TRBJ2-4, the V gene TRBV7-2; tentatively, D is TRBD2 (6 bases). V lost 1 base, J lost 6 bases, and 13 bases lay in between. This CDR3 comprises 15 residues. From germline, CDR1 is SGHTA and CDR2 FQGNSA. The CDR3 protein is CASSLDLAGLNIQYF. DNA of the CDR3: TGTGCCAGCAGCTTAGATCTGGCGGGACTAAACATTCAGTACTTC. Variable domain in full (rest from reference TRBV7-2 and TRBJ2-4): GAGVSQSPSNKVTEKGKDVELRCDPISGHTALYWYRQSLGQGLEFLIYFQGNSAPDKSGLPSDRFSAERTGGSVSTLTIQRTQQEDSAVYLCASSLDLAGLNIQYFGAGTRLSVL.

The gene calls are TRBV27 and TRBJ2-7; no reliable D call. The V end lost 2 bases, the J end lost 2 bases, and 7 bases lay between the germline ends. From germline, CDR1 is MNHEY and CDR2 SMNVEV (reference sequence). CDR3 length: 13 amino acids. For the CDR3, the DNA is TGTGCCAGCAGTTTAAAGTCTGCCTACGAGCAGTACTTC. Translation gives CASSLKSAYEQYF.

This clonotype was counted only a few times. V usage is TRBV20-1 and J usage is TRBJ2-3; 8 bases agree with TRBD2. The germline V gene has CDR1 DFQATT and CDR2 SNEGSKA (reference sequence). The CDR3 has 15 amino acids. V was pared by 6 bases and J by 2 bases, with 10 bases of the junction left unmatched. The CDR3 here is CSARGGTRVTDTQYF. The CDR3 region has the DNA TGCAGTGCAAGGGGAGGGACTAGGGTCACAGATACGCAGTATTTT.

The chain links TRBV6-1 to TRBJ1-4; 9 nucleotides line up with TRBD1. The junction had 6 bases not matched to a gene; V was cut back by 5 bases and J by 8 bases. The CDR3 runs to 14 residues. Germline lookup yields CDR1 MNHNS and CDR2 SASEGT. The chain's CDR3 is CASSRRDRDEKLFF. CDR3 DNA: TGTGCCAGCAGTCGCCGGGACAGGGACGAAAAACTGTTTTTT.

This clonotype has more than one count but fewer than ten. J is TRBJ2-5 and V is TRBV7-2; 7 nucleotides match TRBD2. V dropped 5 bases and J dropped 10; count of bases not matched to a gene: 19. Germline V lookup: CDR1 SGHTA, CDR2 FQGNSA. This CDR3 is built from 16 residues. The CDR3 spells CASSPQWASGWEGQYF. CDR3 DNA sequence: TGTGCCAGCAGCCCCCAGTGGGCTAGCGGATGGGAGGGCCAGTACTTC.

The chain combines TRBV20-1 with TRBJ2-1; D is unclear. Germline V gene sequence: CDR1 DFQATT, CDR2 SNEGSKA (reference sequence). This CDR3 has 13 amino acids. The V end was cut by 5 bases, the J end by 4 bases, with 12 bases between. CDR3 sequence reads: CSALRSSYNEQFF. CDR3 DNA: TGCAGTGCTCTCCGGAGCTCTTACAATGAGCAGTTCTTC.